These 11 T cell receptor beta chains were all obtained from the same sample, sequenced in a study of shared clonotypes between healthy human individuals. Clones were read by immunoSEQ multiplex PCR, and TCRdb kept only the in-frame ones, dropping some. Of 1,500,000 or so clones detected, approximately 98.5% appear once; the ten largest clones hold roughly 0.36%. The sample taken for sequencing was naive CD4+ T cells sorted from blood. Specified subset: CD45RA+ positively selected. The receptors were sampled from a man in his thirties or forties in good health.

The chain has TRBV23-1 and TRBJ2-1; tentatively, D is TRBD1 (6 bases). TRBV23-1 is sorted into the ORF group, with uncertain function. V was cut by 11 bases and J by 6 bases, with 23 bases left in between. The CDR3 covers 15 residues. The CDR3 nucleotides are TGCGCCGTTGCACCTTCGGGACACAGGTTCAATGAGCAGTTCTTC. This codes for CAVAPSGHRFNEQFF.

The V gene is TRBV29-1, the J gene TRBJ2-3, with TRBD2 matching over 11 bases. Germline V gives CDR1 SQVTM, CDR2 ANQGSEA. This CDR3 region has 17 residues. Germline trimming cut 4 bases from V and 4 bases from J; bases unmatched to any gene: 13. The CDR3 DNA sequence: TGCAGCGTTGCCCTACAAACTAGCGGGAGTTTCCCAGATACGCAGTATTTT. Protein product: CSVALQTSGSFPDTQYF.

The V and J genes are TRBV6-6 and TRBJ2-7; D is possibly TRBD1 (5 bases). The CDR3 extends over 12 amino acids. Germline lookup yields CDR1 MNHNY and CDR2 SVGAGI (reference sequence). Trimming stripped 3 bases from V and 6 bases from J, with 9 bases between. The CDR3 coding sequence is TGTGCCAGCAGTTATTTGGACACCGAGCAGTACTTC. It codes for CASSYLDTEQYF.

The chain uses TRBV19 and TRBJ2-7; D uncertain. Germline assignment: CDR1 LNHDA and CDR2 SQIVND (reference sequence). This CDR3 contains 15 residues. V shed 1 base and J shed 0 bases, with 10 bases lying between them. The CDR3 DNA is TGTGCCAGTAGTATAGTTGGACGGAGCTCCTACGAGCAGTACTTC. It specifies CASSIVGRSSYEQYF. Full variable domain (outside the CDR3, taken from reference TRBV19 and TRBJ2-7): DGGITQSPKYLFRKEGQNVTLSCEQNLNHDAMYWYRQDPGQGLRLIYYSQIVNDFQKGDIAEGYSVSREKKESFPLTVTSAQKNPTAFYLCASSIVGRSSYEQYFGPGTRLTVT.

For the CDR3, the DNA is TGTGCCAGCAGACCAACAGGGATGGATCAGCCCCAGCATTTT. Protein sequence: CASRPTGMDQPQHF. The V gene is TRBV27, the J gene TRBJ1-5; maybe TRBD1 (6 bases). Germline CDR1 reads MNHEY; CDR2 reads SMNVEV (reference sequence). Trimming pared 6 bases from V and 5 bases from J, leaving 14 bases between. The CDR3 sequence is 14 residues long.

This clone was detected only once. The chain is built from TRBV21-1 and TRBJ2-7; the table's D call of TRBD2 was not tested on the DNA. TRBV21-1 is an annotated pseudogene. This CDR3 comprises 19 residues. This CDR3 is CASSTLPGTSGRRYYEQYF. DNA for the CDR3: TGTGCCAGCAGCACGCTTCCCGGGACTAGCGGGAGGAGATACTACGAGCAGTACTTC.

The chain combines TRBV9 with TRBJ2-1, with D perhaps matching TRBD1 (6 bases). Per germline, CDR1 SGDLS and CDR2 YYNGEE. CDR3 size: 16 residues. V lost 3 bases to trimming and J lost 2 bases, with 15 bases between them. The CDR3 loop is CASSDHRDLPYNEQFF. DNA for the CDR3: TGTGCCAGCAGCGACCACAGGGATTTGCCCTACAATGAGCAGTTCTTC.

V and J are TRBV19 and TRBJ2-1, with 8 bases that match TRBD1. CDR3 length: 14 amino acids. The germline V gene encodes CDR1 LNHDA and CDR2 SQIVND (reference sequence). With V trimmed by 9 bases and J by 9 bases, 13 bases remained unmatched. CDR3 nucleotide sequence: TGTGCCAGCCTCAAAGGACAGGGTCGGGGTGAGCAGTTCTTC. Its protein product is CASLKGQGRGEQFF.

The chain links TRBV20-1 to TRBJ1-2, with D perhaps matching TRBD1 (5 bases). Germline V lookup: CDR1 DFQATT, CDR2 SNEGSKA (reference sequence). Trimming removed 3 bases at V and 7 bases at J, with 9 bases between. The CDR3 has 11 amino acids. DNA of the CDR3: TGCAGTGCTAGTGAGGGGCCTGGCTACACCTTC. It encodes CSASEGPGYTF.

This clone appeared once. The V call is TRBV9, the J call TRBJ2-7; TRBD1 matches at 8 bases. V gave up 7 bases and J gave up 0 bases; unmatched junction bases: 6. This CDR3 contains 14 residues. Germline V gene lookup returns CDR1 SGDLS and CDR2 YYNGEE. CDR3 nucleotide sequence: TGTGCCAGCGCCCGGACAGGGAACTCCTACGAGCAGTACTTC. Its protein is CASARTGNSYEQYF.

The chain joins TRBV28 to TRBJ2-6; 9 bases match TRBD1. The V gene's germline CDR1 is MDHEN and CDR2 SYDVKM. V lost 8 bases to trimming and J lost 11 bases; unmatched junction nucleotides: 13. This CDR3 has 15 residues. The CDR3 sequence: CASLGTGRGYDVLTF. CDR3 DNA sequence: TGTGCCAGCTTGGGGACAGGGAGGGGGTACGACGTCCTGACTTTC. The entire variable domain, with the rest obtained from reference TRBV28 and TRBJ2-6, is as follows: DVKVTQSSRYLVKRTGEKVFLECVQDMDHENMFWYRQDPGLGLRLIYFSYDVKMKEKGDIPEGYSVSREKKERFSLILESASTNQTSMYLCASLGTGRGYDVLTFGAGSRLTVL.